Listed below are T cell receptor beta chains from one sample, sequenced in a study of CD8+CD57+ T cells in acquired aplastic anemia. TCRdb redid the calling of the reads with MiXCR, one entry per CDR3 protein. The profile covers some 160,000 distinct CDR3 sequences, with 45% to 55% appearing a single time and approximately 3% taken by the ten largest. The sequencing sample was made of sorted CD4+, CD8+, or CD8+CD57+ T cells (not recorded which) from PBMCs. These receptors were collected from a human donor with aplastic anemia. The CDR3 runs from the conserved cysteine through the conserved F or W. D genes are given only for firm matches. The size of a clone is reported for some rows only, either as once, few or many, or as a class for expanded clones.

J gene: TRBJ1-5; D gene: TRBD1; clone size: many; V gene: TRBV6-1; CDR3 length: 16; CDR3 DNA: TGTGCCAGCAGTGATTCCGGGACAGGGGGCAATCAGCCCCAGCATTTT; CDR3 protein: CASSDSGTGGNQPQHF
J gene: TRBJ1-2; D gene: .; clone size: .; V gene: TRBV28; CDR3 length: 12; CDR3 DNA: TGTGCCAGCAGTTTATCAGGGGTTGGCTACACCTTC; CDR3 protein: CASSLSGVGYTF
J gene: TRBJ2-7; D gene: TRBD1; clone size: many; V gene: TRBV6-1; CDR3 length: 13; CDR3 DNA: TGTGCCAGCACGGACAGGGCACCCTACGAGCAGTACTTC; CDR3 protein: CASTDRAPYEQYF
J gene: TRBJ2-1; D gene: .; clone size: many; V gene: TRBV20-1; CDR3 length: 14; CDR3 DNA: TGCAGTGCTAGAGCCCCGGGCCAGAGGGATGAGCAGTTCTTC; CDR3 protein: CSARAPGQRDEQFF
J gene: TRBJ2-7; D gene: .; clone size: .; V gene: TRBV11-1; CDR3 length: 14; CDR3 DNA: TGTGCCAGCAGCTTATATAGGGCAGGGGTCGAGCAGTACTTC; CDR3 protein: CASSLYRAGVEQYF
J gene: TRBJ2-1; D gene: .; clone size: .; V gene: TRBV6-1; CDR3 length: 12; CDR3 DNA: TGTGCCAGCAGTGTTTCGGGAAATGAGCAGTTCTTC; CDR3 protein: CASSVSGNEQFF
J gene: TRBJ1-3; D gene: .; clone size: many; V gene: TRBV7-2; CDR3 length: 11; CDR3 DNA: TGTGCCAGCAGCCCGCGAAACACCATATATTTT; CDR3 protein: CASSPRNTIYF
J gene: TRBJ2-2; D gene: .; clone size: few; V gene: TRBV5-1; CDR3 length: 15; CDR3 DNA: TGCGCCAGCAGCTATCTGGGGGGATTTACCGGGGAGCTGTTTTTT; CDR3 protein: CASSYLGGFTGELFF
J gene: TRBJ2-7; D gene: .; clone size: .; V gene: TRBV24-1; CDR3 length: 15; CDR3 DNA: TGTGCCACCAGTGATCCGAGGCGTCCTTTGGACGAGCAGTACTTC; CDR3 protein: CATSDPRRPLDEQYF
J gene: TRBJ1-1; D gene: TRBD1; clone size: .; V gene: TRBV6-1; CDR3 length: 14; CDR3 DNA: TGTGCCAGCAGTGAAGACAGGGGTTATACTGAAGCTTTCTTT; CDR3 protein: CASSEDRGYTEAFF
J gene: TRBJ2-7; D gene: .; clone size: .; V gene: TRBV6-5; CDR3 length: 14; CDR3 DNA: TGTGCCAGCAGTTACACCCAGGGCGCTTACGAGCAGTACTTC; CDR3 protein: CASSYTQGAYEQYF
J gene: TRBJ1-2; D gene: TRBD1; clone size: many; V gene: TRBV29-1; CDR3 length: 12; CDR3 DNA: TGCAGCGTACGGACAGGGGATAATGGCTACACCTTC; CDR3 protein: CSVRTGDNGYTF
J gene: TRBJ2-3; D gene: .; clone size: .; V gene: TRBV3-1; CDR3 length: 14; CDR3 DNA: TGTGCCAGCAGCTCGGCGGGGCCGGAGGATACGCAGTATTTT; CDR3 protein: CASSSAGPEDTQYF
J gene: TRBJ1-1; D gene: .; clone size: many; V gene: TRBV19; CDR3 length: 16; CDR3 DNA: TGTGCCAGTAGTATTAGGGGCGGGGGGGCTTGGACTGAAGCTTTCTTT; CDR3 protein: CASSIRGGGAWTEAFF
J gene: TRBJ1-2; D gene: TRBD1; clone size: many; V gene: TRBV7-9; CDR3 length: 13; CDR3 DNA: TGTGCCAGCAGCTTAAGACAGGGGTTTGGCTACACCTTC; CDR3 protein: CASSLRQGFGYTF
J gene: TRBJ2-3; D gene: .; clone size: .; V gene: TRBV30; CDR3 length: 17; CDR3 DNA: TGTGCCTGGAGCGGAGTCGTACAGATCTTAGGCACAGATACGCAGTATTTT; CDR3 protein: CAWSGVVQILGTDTQYF
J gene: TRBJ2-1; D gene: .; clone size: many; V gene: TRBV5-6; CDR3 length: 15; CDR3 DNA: TGTGCCAGCAGCCCGAGGGCGACTAGAATGTGGGAGCAGTTCTTC; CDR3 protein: CASSPRATRMWEQFF
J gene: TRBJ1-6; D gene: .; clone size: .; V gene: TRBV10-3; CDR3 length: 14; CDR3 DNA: TGTGCCAGCAGGTCCGGGACCCGGGCTTCACCCCTCCACTTT; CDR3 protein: CASRSGTRASPLHF
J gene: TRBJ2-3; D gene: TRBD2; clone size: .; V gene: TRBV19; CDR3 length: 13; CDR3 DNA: TGTGCCAGTAGGGCGGGGGGCACAGATACGCAGTATTTT; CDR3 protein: CASRAGGTDTQYF
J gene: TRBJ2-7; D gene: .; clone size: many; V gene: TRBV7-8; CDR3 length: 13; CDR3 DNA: TGTGCCAGCAGCGTTGGACAGAACTACGAGCAGTACTTC; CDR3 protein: CASSVGQNYEQYF
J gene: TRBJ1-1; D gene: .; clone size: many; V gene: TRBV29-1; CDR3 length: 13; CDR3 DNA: TGCAGCGCCGGCCCACCTGTACCTTTTGAAGCTTTCTTT; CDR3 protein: CSAGPPVPFEAFF
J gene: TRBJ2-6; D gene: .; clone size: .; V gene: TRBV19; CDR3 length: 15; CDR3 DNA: TGTGCCAGTAGCCTTGAAAGCTCTGGGGCCAACGTCCTGACTTTC; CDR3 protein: CASSLESSGANVLTF
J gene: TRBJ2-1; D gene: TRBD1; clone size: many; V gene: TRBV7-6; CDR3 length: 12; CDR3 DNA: TGTGCCAGCAGCCCCCGACAGGGAGAGCAGTTCTTC; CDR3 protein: CASSPRQGEQFF